This TCR beta chain was identified during a study of blood T cell repertoires in COVID-19. V was clipped by 1 base and J by 4 bases; unmatched bases: 9. The CDR3 length is 16 residues. CDR1 is SGHVS, CDR2 FNYEAQ, per germline. TCRdb keeps only in-frame clones here, not all; method: immunoSEQ multiplex PCR. The table shows roughly 69,000 clones, with more than 75% occurring only once. This chain links TRBV7-6 with TRBJ2-7; 8 nucleotides match TRBD1. What was sequenced was peripheral blood. The TCR originated in a man between 50 and 59 years old with active COVID-19. The CDR3 DNA reads as TGTGCCAGCAGCTTAGGAGGTGGACAGGGTATATACGAGCAGTACTTC. Its protein product is CASSLGGGQGIYEQYF.